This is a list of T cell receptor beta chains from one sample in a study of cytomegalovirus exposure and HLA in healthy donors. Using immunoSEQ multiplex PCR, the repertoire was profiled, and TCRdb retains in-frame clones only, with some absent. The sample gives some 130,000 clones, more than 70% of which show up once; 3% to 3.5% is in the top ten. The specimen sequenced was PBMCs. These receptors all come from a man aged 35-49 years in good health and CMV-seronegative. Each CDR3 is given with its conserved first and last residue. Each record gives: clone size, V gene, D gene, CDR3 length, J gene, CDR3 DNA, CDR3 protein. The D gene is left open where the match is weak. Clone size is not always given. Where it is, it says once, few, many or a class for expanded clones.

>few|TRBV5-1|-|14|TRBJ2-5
TGCGCCAGCAGCTTGGGGCAGGACCAAGAGACCCAGTACTTC
CASSLGQDQETQYF
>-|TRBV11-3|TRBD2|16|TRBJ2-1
TGTGCCAGCAGCTTATGGTCGTCTAGCGGCTACAATGAGCAGTTCTTC
CASSLWSSSGYNEQFF
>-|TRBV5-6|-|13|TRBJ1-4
TGTGCCAGCAGCTTGAGTGGGGGCGGAAAACTGTTTTTT
CASSLSGGGKLFF
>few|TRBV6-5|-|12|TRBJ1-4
TGTGCCAGCAGAGCTACGGGTGAAAAACTGTTTTTT
CASRATGEKLFF
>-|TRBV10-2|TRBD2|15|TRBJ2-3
TGCGCCAGCAGTGCACTAGCGGCTAGCACAGATACGCAGTATTTT
CASSALAASTDTQYF
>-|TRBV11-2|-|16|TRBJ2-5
TGTGCCAGCAGCCCATTGCGGGGCGGAGCTGAAGAGACCCAGTACTTC
CASSPLRGGAEETQYF
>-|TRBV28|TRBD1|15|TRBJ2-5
TGTGCCAGCAGTTTAAGGACAGGGGGCGAGGAGACCCAGTACTTC
CASSLRTGGEETQYF
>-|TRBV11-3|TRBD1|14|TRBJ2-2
TGTGCCAGCAGCGGACAGGGTAGGGCCGGGGAGCTGTTTTTT
CASSGQGRAGELFF
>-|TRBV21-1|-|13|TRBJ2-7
TGTGCCGGGTACAGGGGCAAATCCTACGAGCAGTACTTC
CAGYRGKSYEQYF
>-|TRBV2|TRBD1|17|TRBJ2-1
TGTGCCATCCTTGACACCAGGGGACAGAATACAATGAGATGGCAGTTCTTC
CAILDTRGQNTMRWQFF
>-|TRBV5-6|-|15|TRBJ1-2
TGTGCCAGCAGCTTGGTCCAGGCCGGGGGCTATGGCTACACCTTC
CASSLVQAGGYGYTF
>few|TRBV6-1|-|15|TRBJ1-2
TGTGCCAGCCTCAGGTCCGACACCGCCCTAAATGGCTACACCTTC
CASLRSDTALNGYTF
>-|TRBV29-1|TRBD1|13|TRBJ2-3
TGCAGCTCGAAGGGACAGGGCACAGATACGCAGTATTTT
CSSKGQGTDTQYF
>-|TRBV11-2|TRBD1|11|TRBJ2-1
TGTGCCAGCAGCCAGGACAGGGAGCAGTTCTTC
CASSQDREQFF
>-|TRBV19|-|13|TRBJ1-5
TGTGCCAGTAGTATATTAGGAGTCCAGCCCCAGCATTTT
CASSILGVQPQHF